This TCR beta chain came from a study of blood T cell repertoires in COVID-19. Study in general: Sites across the United States, Italy and Spain contributed samples from acute and convalescent COVID-19. From T cells, B-cell-depleted T cells, or PBMCs came the material, which was cDNA or gDNA.

Per the original methods: Estimation of nucleated cell counts relied on the amplification of reference gene primers. TCRdb's copy holds only in-frame clones and misses some; the assay was immunoSEQ multiplex PCR. The DNA gave D and trimming, while V, J and clone size come from that table. Of approximately 670,000 clones in the sample, 85% to 90% were seen once. Trimming pared 0 bases from V and 0 bases from J, leaving 18 bases between. The CDR3 is 19 residues long. Germline V CDR1 and CDR2: SGHNT, YENEEA. The sample taken for sequencing was peripheral blood. This receptor was taken from a woman between 18 and 30 years old with acute or convalescent COVID-19. The V and J genes are TRBV11-3 and TRBJ1-5, with a tentative D call TRBD1 (6 bases). The CDR3 here is CASSLEYWGRLTSNQPQHF. Written as DNA, the CDR3 is TGTGCCAGCAGCTTAGAATATTGGGGGCGACTTACTAGCAATCAGCCCCAGCATTTT. Full variable domain (rest looked up from reference TRBV11-3 and TRBJ1-5): EAGVVQSPRYKIIEKKQPVAFWCNPISGHNTLYWYLQNLGQGPELLIRYENEEAVDDSQLPKDRFSAERLKGVDSTLKIQPAELGDSAVYLCASSLEYWGRLTSNQPQHFGDGTRLSIL.